A single sample gave rise to the 19 T cell receptor beta chains below, sequenced in a study of cytomegalovirus exposure and HLA in healthy donors. The study ran its PCR with 60 Vbeta and 13 Jbeta primers. Method: immunoSEQ multiplex PCR; TCRdb's copy keeps in-frame clones and lacks some. The profile shows 200,000 or so clones, about 86% of them singletons. Sequenced sample: PBMCs. The receptors stem from a woman aged 18 to 35 in good health and CMV-seropositive.

The V and J genes are TRBV11-3 and TRBJ1-1; a possible D gene is TRBD1 (6 bases). The CDR3 covers 13 residues. V gave up 2 bases and J gave up 8 bases, with 12 bases separating them. CDR1 and CDR2 from the germline V gene are SGHNT and YENEEA. CDR3: CASSLSQGREAFF. CDR3 sequence (DNA): TGTGCCAGCAGCTTATCTCAGGGGCGAGAAGCTTTCTTT. The whole variable domain, filled in from reference TRBV11-3 and TRBJ1-1, reads EAGVVQSPRYKIIEKKQPVAFWCNPISGHNTLYWYLQNLGQGPELLIRYENEEAVDDSQLPKDRFSAERLKGVDSTLKIQPAELGDSAVYLCASSLSQGREAFFGQGTRLTVV.

As regards this clone: Mismatch with germline at one junction end may stem from a read error. V and J are TRBV7-6 and TRBJ2-7; 7 bases match TRBD1. The CDR3 covers 14 residues. Germline V lookup: CDR1 SGHVS, CDR2 FNYEAQ. The CDR3 nucleotides are TGTGCCAGCAGCTCCGGACAGGCCTCCGACGAGCAGTACTTC. This encodes CASSSGQASDEQYF.

V usage is TRBV6-1 and J usage is TRBJ1-2; possible D gene TRBD1, 5 bases. The CDR3 runs to 14 residues. CDR1 is MNHNS and CDR2 is SASEGT in the germline V gene. Trimming removed 0 bases at V and 7 bases at J, with 12 bases between. CDR3 sequence reads: CASSEAQSGGGYTF. CDR3 DNA: TGTGCCAGCAGTGAAGCGCAATCGGGGGGTGGCTACACCTTC.

The gene calls are TRBV28 and TRBJ2-3; 7 bases agree with TRBD1. V gave up 5 bases and J gave up 1 base; unmatched junction bases: 3. The CDR3 sequence is 14 residues long. Germline CDR1 and CDR2: MDHEN and SYDVKM. DNA of the CDR3: TGTGCCAGCAGTCGAGACAGGGGCACAGATACGCAGTATTTT. Residues: CASSRDRGTDTQYF.

The CDR3 nucleotides read TGTGCCAGCAGGCTTACTTTCGCAGGGAATGAAAAACTGTTTTTT. Protein product: CASRLTFAGNEKLFF. The V gene is TRBV6-5, the J gene TRBJ1-4; maybe TRBD1 (5 bases). V lost 6 bases and J 5 bases, leaving 16 bases between the germline ends. CDR3 length equals 15 residues. CDR1 MNHEY and CDR2 SVGAGI come from the germline V gene.

The rearrangement joins TRBV30 to TRBJ2-1; D remains ambiguous. CDR1 and CDR2 from the germline V gene are GTSNPN and SVGIG (reference sequence). Trimming left V 1 base short and J 7 bases short, with 8 bases between. The CDR3 is made up of 12 amino acids. The CDR3 sequence is CAWSAVANEQFF. CDR3 sequence (DNA): TGTGCCTGGAGTGCTGTAGCTAATGAGCAGTTCTTC.

This chain links TRBV4-2 with TRBJ1-2, with 9 bases fitting TRBD1. This CDR3 region has 14 residues. Germline CDR1 and CDR2: LGHNA and YNFKEQ. V shed 4 bases and J 8 bases; nucleotides not matched to a gene: 8. The CDR3 protein is CASSRRDRAGGYTF. In DNA form, the CDR3 reads TGTGCCAGCAGCCGCCGGGACAGGGCGGGCGGCTACACCTTC.

The rearrangement links TRBV2 to TRBJ1-2; TRBD1 might be the D (5 bases). The ends were cut back, 5 bases at V and 6 bases at J, with 16 bases in the middle. Germline CDR1 is SNHLY and CDR2 is FYNNEI. The CDR3 is 14 amino acids. CDR3 sequence reads: CASSRVARAHGYTF. Written as DNA, the CDR3 is TGTGCCAGCAGTAGGGTGGCCAGGGCCCATGGCTACACCTTC.

Remarks on this clone: The sample has other DNA sequences that encode this CDR3 too. CDR3: CASSEQVNQPQHF. DNA for the CDR3: TGTGCCAGCAGCGAACAGGTAAATCAGCCCCAGCATTTT. The chain has TRBV6-1 and TRBJ1-5; tentatively, D is TRBD1 (5 bases). Germline V gene data show CDR1 as MNHNS and CDR2 as SASEGT. Trimming removed 6 bases at V and 4 bases at J, with 10 bases between. The CDR3 is made up of 13 amino acids.

The chain links TRBV6-5 to TRBJ2-7, with TRBD1 matching over 11 bases. This CDR3 region has 14 residues. Germline CDR1 and CDR2: MNHEY and SVGAGI. V was pared by 5 bases and J by 5 bases, with 5 bases of the junction left unmatched. CDR3 loop: CASSRGTGGHEQYF. CDR3 bases: TGTGCCAGCAGTAGGGGGACAGGGGGACACGAGCAGTACTTC.

V gene TRBV28 combines with J gene TRBJ1-1, with 7 positions matching TRBD1. Trimming removed 6 bases from V and 1 base from J; junction bases left unmatched: 8. The CDR3 sequence is 15 residues long. Germline-derived CDR1 and CDR2 are MDHEN and SYDVKM. Here the CDR3 DNA reads TGTGCCAGCAGCCTCTATAGGACAGGGAACACTGAAGCTTTCTTT. Its protein product is CASSLYRTGNTEAFF.

V and J are TRBV5-4 and TRBJ1-2; TRBD1 matches 8 bases. This CDR3 spans 12 amino acids. The germline gives CDR1 SGHNT, CDR2 YYREEE (reference sequence). V was pared by 2 bases and J by 7 bases, with 1 base of the junction left unmatched. CDR3 amino acids: CASSFGQGGYTF. CDR3 sequence (DNA): TGTGCCAGCAGCTTCGGACAGGGTGGCTACACCTTC.

The chain recombines TRBV11-2 with TRBJ2-3; a possible D gene is TRBD2 (5 bases). The CDR3 runs 15 residues. The V end was cut by 5 bases, the J end by 2 bases, with 14 bases between. Germline V gene lookup returns CDR1 SGHAT and CDR2 FQNNGV. The DNA of the CDR3 is TGTGCCAGCAGCCGCAGAGGACTTTACACAGATACGCAGTATTTT. It specifies CASSRRGLYTDTQYF.

The chain is built from TRBV6-1 and TRBJ1-3; D is unclear. V dropped 7 bases and J dropped 1 base, with 8 bases sitting between them. The CDR3 length is 13 residues. Germline V lookup: CDR1 MNHNS, CDR2 SASEGT. The CDR3 reads CASTVLSGNTIYF. In DNA form, the CDR3 reads TGTGCCAGCACTGTACTATCTGGAAACACCATATATTTT.

CDR3 in amino acids: CASSQGGQGVYYGYTF. CDR3 coding DNA: TGCGCCAGCAGCCAAGGGGGCCAGGGTGTTTATTATGGCTACACCTTC. The gene calls are TRBV4-1 and TRBJ1-2; possibly TRBD1 for D (5 bases). CDR3 length: 16 residues. Germline V gene data show CDR1 as MGHRA and CDR2 as YSYEKL. The V and J ends lost 1 base and 5 bases respectively, with 17 bases between them.

The chain carries TRBV9 and TRBJ1-2; D not certain. From germline, CDR1 is SGDLS and CDR2 YYNGEE. The V end was cut by 4 bases, the J end by 0 bases, with 10 bases between. The CDR3 totals 14 residues. The CDR3 spells CASSPRGSNYGYTF. The CDR3 DNA sequence: TGTGCCAGCAGCCCCCGGGGTTCTAACTATGGCTACACCTTC.

This clone was found once. Its ends do not fully match the called genes, so a read error is possible. This sequence joins TRBV19 and TRBJ1-2; D is ambiguous. CDR3 length: 12 residues. Per germline, CDR1 LNHDA and CDR2 SQIVND (reference sequence). The CDR3 spells CASGILGYGYTF. In DNA form, the CDR3 reads TGTGCCAGTGGTATCCTCGGGTATGGCTACACCTTC. The full variable domain, completed using reference TRBV19 and TRBJ1-2, is DGGITQSPKYLFRKEGQNVTLSCEQNLNHDAMYWYRQDPGQGLRLIYYSQIVNDFQKGDIAEGYSVSREKKESFPLTVTSAQKNPTAFYLCASGILGYGYTFGSGTRLTVV.

This clone has a single count. The rearrangement links TRBV30 to TRBJ2-3, with D tentatively TRBD2 (5 bases). The V and J ends lost 0 bases and 1 base respectively, with 8 bases between them. This CDR3 region has 14 residues. Germline lookup yields CDR1 GTSNPN and CDR2 SVGIG (reference sequence). The CDR3 region has the DNA TGTGCCTGGAGTGTACTGAGGGGCACAGATACGCAGTATTTT. Protein sequence: CAWSVLRGTDTQYF. Full variable domain (remainder filled in from reference TRBV30 and TRBJ2-3): SQTIHQWPATLVQPVGSPLSLECTVEGTSNPNLYWYRQAAGRGLQLLFYSVGIGQISSEVPQNLSASRPQDRQFILSSKKLLLSDSGFYLCAWSVLRGTDTQYFGPGTRLTVL.

J is TRBJ2-3 and V is TRBV9, with TRBD2 identical over 7 bases. Germline V gene data show CDR1 as SGDLS and CDR2 as YYNGEE. The CDR3 extends over 14 amino acids. The J segment lost 4 bases and the V segment lost 2 bases, leaving 4 bases of the junction unmatched. CDR3 loop: CASSVRLAADTQYF. The CDR3 DNA follows: TGTGCCAGCAGCGTGCGGCTAGCGGCAGATACGCAGTATTTT.